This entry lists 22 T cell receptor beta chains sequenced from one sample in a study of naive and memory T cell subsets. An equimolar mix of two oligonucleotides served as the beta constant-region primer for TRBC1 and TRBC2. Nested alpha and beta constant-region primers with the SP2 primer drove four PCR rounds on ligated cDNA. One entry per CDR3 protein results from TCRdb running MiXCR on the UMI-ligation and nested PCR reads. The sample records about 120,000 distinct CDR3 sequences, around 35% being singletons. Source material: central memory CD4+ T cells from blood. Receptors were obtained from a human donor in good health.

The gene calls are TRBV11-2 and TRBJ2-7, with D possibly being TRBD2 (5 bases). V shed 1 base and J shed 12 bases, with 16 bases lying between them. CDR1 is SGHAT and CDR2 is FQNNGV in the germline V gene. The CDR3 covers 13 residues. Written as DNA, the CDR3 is TGTGCCAGCAGCTTAGGGTCGTTGACTACCTGGTACTTC. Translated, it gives CASSLGSLTTWYF.

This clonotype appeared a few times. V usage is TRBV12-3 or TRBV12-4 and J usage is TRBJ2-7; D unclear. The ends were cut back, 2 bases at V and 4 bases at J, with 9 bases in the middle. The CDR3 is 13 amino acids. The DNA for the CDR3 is TGTGCCAGCAGTTTACAGGAAACTTACGAGCAGTACTTC. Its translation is CASSLQETYEQYF.

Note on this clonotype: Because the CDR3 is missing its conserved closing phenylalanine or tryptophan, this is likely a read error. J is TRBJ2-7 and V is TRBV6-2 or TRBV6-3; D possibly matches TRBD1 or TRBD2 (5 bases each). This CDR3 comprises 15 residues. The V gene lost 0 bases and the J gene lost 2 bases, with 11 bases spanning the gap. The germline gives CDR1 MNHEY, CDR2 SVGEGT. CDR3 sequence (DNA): TGTGCCAGCAGTTACTCTGGGACGGGGACCTACGAGCAGTACATC. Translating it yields CASSYSGTGTYEQYI.

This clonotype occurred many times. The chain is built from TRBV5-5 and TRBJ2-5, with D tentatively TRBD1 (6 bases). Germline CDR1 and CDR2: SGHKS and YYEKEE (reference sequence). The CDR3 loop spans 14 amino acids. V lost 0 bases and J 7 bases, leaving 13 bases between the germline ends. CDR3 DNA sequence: TGTGCCAGCAGCTTGGGACAGGAATATGGGACCCAGTACTTC. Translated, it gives CASSLGQEYGTQYF.

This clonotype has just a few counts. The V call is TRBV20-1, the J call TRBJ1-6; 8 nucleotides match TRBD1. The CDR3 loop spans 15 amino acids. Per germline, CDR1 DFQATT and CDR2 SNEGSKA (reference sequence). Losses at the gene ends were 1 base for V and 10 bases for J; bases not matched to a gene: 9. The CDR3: CSARAQDRVLSPLHF. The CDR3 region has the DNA TGCAGTGCTAGAGCCCAGGACAGGGTATTATCACCCCTCCACTTT.

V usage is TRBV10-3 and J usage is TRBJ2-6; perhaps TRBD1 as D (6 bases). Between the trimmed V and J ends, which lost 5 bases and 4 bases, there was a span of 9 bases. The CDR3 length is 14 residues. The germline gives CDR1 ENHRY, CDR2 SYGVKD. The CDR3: CAISPGAGANVLTF. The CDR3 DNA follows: TGTGCCATCAGTCCAGGGGCGGGGGCCAACGTCCTGACTTTC.

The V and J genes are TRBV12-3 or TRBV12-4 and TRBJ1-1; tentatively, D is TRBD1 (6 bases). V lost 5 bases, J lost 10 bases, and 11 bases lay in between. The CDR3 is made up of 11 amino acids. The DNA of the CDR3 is TGTGCCAGCAGTCGCAGGGGTAGAGCTTTCTTT. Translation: CASSRRGRAFF.

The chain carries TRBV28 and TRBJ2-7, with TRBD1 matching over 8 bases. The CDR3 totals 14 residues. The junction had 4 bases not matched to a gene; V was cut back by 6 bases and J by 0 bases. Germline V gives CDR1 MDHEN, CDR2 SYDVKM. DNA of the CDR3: TGTGCCAGCAGGAGGACAGGGTCCTCCTACGAGCAGTACTTC. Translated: CASRRTGSSYEQYF.

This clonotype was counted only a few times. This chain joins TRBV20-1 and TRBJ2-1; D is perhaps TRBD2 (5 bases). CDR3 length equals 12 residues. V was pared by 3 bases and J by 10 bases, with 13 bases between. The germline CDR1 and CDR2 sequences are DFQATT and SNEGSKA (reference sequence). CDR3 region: CSASKGRGEQFF. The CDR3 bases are TGCAGTGCTAGTAAAGGGAGAGGCGAGCAGTTCTTC.

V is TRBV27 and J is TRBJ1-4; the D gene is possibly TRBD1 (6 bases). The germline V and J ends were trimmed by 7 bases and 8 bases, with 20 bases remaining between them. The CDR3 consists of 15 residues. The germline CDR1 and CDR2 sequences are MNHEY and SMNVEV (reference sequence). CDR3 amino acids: CASKPKTGIGEKLFF. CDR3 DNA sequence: TGTGCCAGCAAACCTAAAACAGGGATAGGAGAAAAACTGTTTTTT.

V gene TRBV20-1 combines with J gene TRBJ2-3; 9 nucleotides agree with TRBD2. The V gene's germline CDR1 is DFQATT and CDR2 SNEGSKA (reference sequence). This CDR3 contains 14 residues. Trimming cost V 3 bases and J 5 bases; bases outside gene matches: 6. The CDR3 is CSARAGGRGDTQYF. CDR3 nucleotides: TGCAGTGCTAGGGCGGGAGGGCGAGGAGATACGCAGTATTTT.

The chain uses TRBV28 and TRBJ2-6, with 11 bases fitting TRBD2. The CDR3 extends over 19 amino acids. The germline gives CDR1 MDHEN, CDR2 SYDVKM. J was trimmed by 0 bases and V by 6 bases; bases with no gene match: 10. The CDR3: CASSPVGLAALSGANVLTF. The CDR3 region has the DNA TGTGCCAGCAGCCCGGTGGGACTAGCGGCCCTCTCTGGGGCCAACGTCCTGACTTTC.

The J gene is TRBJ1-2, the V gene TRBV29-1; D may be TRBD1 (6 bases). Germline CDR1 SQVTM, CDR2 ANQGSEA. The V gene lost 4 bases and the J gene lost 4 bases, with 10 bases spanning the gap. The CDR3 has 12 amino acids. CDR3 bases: TGCAGCGTTGGAGGGGGTTCCTATGGCTACACCTTC. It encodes CSVGGGSYGYTF.

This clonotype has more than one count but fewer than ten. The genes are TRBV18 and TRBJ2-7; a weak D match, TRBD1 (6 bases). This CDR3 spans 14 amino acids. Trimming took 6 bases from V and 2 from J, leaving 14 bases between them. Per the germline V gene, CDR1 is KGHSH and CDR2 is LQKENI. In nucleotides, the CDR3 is TGTGCCAGCTCGCACACCAGGGGTACCTACGAGCAGTACTTC. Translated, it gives CASSHTRGTYEQYF.

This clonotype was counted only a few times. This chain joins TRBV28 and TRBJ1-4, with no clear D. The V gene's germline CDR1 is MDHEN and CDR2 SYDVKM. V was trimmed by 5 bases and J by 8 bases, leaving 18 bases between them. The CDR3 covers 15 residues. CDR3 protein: CASSPALGGREKLFF. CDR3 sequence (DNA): TGTGCCAGCAGTCCCGCATTGGGTGGGAGAGAAAAACTGTTTTTT.

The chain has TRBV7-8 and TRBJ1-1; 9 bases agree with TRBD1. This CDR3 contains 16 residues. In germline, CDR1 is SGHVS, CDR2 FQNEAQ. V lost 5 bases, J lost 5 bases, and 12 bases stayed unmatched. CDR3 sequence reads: CASSLHLGTGKTEAFF. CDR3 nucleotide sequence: TGTGCCAGCAGCCTACATCTTGGGACAGGGAAGACTGAAGCTTTCTTT.

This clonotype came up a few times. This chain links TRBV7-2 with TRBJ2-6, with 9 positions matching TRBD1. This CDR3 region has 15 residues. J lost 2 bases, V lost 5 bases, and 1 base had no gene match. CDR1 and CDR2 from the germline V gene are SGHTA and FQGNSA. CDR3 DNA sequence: TGTGCCAGCAGCAGACAGGGGGCTGGGGCCAACGTCCTGACTTTC. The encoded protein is CASSRQGAGANVLTF. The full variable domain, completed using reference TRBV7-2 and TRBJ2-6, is GAGVSQSPSNKVTEKGKDVELRCDPISGHTALYWYRQSLGQGLEFLIYFQGNSAPDKSGLPSDRFSAERTGGSVSTLTIQRTQQEDSAVYLCASSRQGAGANVLTFGAGSRLTVL.

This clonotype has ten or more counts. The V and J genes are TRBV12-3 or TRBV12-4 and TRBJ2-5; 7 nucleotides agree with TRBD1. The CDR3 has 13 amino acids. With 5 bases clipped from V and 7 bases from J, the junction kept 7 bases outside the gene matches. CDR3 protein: CASSLTGEGTQYF. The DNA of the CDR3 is TGTGCCAGCAGTCTAACAGGGGAAGGGACCCAGTACTTC.

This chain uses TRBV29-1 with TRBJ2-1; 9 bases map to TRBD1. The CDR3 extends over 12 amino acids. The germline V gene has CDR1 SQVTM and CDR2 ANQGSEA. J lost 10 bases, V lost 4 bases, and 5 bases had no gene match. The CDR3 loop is CSVAGTGREQFF. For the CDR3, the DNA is TGCAGCGTTGCTGGGACAGGGAGAGAGCAGTTCTTC.

CDR3 sequence: CASSRDRAREQYF. The CDR3 DNA is TGTGCCAGCAGCCGGGACAGGGCCCGCGAGCAGTACTTC. J is TRBJ2-7 and V is TRBV7-2; 9 bases agree with TRBD1. Germline CDR1 reads SGHTA; CDR2 reads FQGNSA. Losses at the gene ends were 5 bases for V and 6 bases for J; bases not matched to a gene: 5. The CDR3 is made up of 13 amino acids. The full variable domain, completed using reference TRBV7-2 and TRBJ2-7, is GAGVSQSPSNKVTEKGKDVELRCDPISGHTALYWYRQSLGQGLEFLIYFQGNSAPDKSGLPSDRFSAERTGGSVSTLTIQRTQQEDSAVYLCASSRDRAREQYFGPGTRLTVT.

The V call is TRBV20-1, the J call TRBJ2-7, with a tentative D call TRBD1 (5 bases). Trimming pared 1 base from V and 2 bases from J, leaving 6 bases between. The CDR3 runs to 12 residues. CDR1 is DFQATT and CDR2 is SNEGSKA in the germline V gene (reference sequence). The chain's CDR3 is CSARGQPYEQYF. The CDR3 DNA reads TGCAGTGCTAGAGGACAGCCCTACGAGCAGTACTTC.

The CDR3 loop is CASSLRTDGELFF. In nucleotides, the CDR3 is TGTGCCAGCAGCCTAAGGACGGACGGGGAGCTGTTTTTT. V usage is TRBV3-1 and J usage is TRBJ2-2; D is unclear. The CDR3 runs 13 residues. The V end lost 4 bases, the J end lost 7 bases, and 10 bases lay between the germline ends. Germline V gene sequence: CDR1 LGHDT, CDR2 YNNKEL (reference sequence).